These 20 T cell receptor beta chains share one sample of origin, sequenced in a study of blood T cells in healthy people across ages. Primers used in a second PCR of roughly 6 to 11 cycles were a sample-barcoded 5' primer and a J-beta primer mix. TCRdb recomputed calls from the 5' RACE reads with MiXCR, one row per CDR3 protein. This table has 1.5 million to 2 million distinct CDR3 sequences, roughly 50% appearing once. The material sequenced was blood. The receptors derive from a middle-aged woman in good health.

The chain links TRBV7-9 to TRBJ2-3; TRBD2 matches 8 bases. From germline, CDR1 is SEHNR and CDR2 FQNEAQ (reference sequence). This CDR3 is 16 amino acids long. V shed 1 base, J shed 2 bases, and the junction held 5 bases outside the gene matches. CDR3: CASSLGVSGDTDTQYF. The CDR3 DNA reads TGTGCCAGCAGCTTAGGGGTTAGCGGGGACACAGATACGCAGTATTTT.

This clonotype was seen more than once but under ten times. The rearrangement links TRBV29-1 to TRBJ2-3; D not resolved. Germline loops: CDR1 SQVTM, CDR2 ANQGSEA. Trimming removed 0 bases at V and 8 bases at J, with 12 bases between. The CDR3 covers 13 residues. The CDR3 sequence is CSVEDRGAPTQYF. CDR3 nucleotides: TGCAGCGTTGAAGATCGCGGCGCCCCTACGCAGTATTTT.

This chain connects TRBV20-1 to TRBJ1-1; D might be TRBD1 (5 bases). The CDR3 has 13 amino acids. V was shortened by 4 bases and J by 1 base, with 10 bases between the two germline ends. Germline V gene data show CDR1 as DFQATT and CDR2 as SNEGSKA (reference sequence). The CDR3 here is CSAMPGSNTEAFF. In DNA form, the CDR3 reads TGCAGTGCTATGCCAGGGTCGAACACTGAAGCTTTCTTT.

This chain connects TRBV20-1 to TRBJ2-7, with TRBD1 as a possible D gene (6 bases). CDR1 is DFQATT, CDR2 SNEGSKA, per germline (reference sequence). The CDR3 loop spans 19 amino acids. The V end was cut by 0 bases, the J end by 0 bases, with 24 bases between. The CDR3 region is CSARDRFSQGPLSSYEQYF. The CDR3, as DNA: TGCAGTGCTAGAGATCGGTTTTCGCAGGGGCCCCTAAGCTCCTACGAGCAGTACTTC.

This clonotype has a handful of counts. The rearrangement uses TRBV5-1 and TRBJ2-1, with D perhaps TRBD2 (7 bases). V was trimmed by 3 bases and J by 5 bases, leaving 15 bases between them. The germline CDR1 and CDR2 sequences are SGHRS and YFSETQ. The CDR3 totals 15 residues. The CDR3 sequence is CASSSQGGDNNEQFF. Written as DNA, the CDR3 is TGCGCCAGCAGCTCACAGGGAGGGGATAACAATGAGCAGTTCTTC.

This chain joins TRBV6-1 and TRBJ2-3; 13 nucleotides line up with TRBD2. This CDR3 has 19 amino acids. Germline CDR1 and CDR2: MNHNS and SASEGT. J was trimmed by 0 bases and V by 6 bases; bases with no gene match: 12. The CDR3 bases are TGTGCCAGCAGAGCTCCGGGACTAGCGGGGTTATCTAGCACAGATACGCAGTATTTT. Its translation is CASRAPGLAGLSSTDTQYF.

This sequence joins TRBV9 and TRBJ2-1; 8 positions match TRBD2. CDR1 SGDLS and CDR2 YYNGEE come from the germline V gene. This CDR3 contains 14 residues. J was trimmed by 6 bases and V by 4 bases; bases with no gene match: 6. This CDR3 is CASSPGGIPNEQFF. The CDR3 DNA sequence: TGTGCCAGCAGCCCGGGGGGGATCCCCAATGAGCAGTTCTTC.

About this clonotype: The junction shows a germline mismatch at one end, possibly a read error. The chain has TRBV14 and TRBJ2-1, with a weak D call TRBD2 (5 bases). CDR3 length: 14 residues. CDR1 is SGHDN, CDR2 FVKESK, per germline. CDR3 bases: TGCGCCAGCAGCCACCGGGGCTCCTACAATGAGCAGTTCTTC. Amino acids: CASSHRGSYNEQFF.

This chain connects TRBV5-1 to TRBJ2-5; the match to TRBD2 covers 8 bases. V trimming: 3 bases; J trimming: 3 bases; junction bases outside the gene matches: 10. Germline V gene sequence: CDR1 SGHRS, CDR2 YFSETQ. The CDR3 is made up of 16 amino acids. The CDR3: CASSSGGAANKETQYF. The CDR3 DNA follows: TGCGCCAGCAGCTCCGGGGGGGCAGCCAACAAAGAGACCCAGTACTTC.

The chain couples TRBV9 to TRBJ1-2; no clear D gene. CDR3 length: 13 amino acids. CDR1 and CDR2 (germline): SGDLS, YYNGEE. V shed 5 bases and J shed 10 bases, with 18 bases lying between them. Written as DNA, the CDR3 is TGTGCCAGCAGAGCGGACGGATTGAACGTCTACACCTTC. The encoded protein is CASRADGLNVYTF.

The chain is built from TRBV9 and TRBJ1-6; D might be TRBD1 (5 bases). Trimming shortened V by 6 bases and J by 4 bases, and 8 bases separated the two germline ends. The CDR3 spans 13 residues. The V gene's germline CDR1 is SGDLS and CDR2 YYNGEE. The CDR3 region has the DNA TGTGCCAGCAACAGGATTTATAATTCACCCCTCCACTTT. Its translation is CASNRIYNSPLHF.

The chain recombines TRBV20-1 with TRBJ2-7, with TRBD2 matching 10 bases. The germline V gene encodes CDR1 DFQATT and CDR2 SNEGSKA (reference sequence). This CDR3 spans 15 amino acids. V dropped 3 bases and J dropped 0; count of bases not matched to a gene: 5. CDR3 coding DNA: TGCAGTGCTAGTGCTAGCGGGGGCCTCTCCTACGAGCAGTACTTC. This gives the protein CSASASGGLSYEQYF.

This clonotype has only a few counts. The gene calls are TRBV4-3 and TRBJ2-5, with 9 bases aligning to TRBD2. The J call is uncertain, as TRBJ2-7 better fits the DNA end. The CDR3 contains 16 residues. Germline V gene lookup returns CDR1 LGHNA and CDR2 YSLEER. The CDR3: CASSQEIAGGPSEQYF. CDR3 sequence (DNA): TGCGCCAGCAGCCAAGAGATCGCGGGGGGGCCCTCCGAGCAGTACTTC.

The V call is TRBV21-1, the J call TRBJ2-2; the DNA was not compared with TRBD1, the D call given in the table. TRBV21-1 is classified as a pseudogene. CDR3 size: 21 residues. CDR3 in DNA: TGTGCCAGCAGCAAAGACCGGCGGTTTTTGGGGCAGGGGGCATACCACCGGGAGCTGTTTTTT. Translated: CASSKDRRFLGQGAYHRELFF.

The chain couples TRBV3-1 to TRBJ1-2; 8 bases are a match to TRBD1. CDR1 is LGHDT and CDR2 is YNNKEL in the germline V gene (reference sequence). This CDR3 is 15 amino acids long. Unmatched junction bases numbered 6, after V lost 4 bases and J lost 2 bases. The CDR3 protein is CASSPHRGKNYGYTF. CDR3 coding DNA: TGTGCCAGCAGCCCACACAGGGGGAAAAACTATGGCTACACCTTC.

The chain carries TRBV20-1 and TRBJ2-2, with 16 nucleotides matching TRBD2. V shed 1 base and J 4 bases; nucleotides not matched to a gene: 9. CDR1 DFQATT and CDR2 SNEGSKA come from the germline V gene (reference sequence). The CDR3 has 19 amino acids. In nucleotides, the CDR3 is TGCAGTGCTAGAGGCCCCGGGACTAGCGGGGGGGCGCGCACCGGGGAGCTGTTTTTT. Its translation: CSARGPGTSGGARTGELFF.

This chain links TRBV5-1 with TRBJ1-2; 7 bases fit TRBD1. Germline CDR1 is SGHRS and CDR2 is YFSETQ. Losses at the gene ends were 1 base for V and 1 base for J; bases not matched to a gene: 4. The CDR3 sequence is 15 residues long. This chain's CDR3 is CASSLSTGNNYGYTF. The CDR3, as DNA: TGCGCCAGCAGCTTGTCGACAGGGAATAACTATGGCTACACCTTC.

The chain recombines TRBV27 with TRBJ2-7, with D uncertain. Trimming pared 6 bases from V and 7 bases from J, leaving 10 bases between. Germline CDR1 is MNHEY and CDR2 is SMNVEV (reference sequence). This CDR3 comprises 11 residues. The CDR3, as DNA: TGTGCCAGCAGAACCTCTCAGGAGCAGTACTTC. Its translation: CASRTSQEQYF.

A few counts support this clonotype. The chain carries TRBV27 and TRBJ2-1, with 7 bases that match TRBD1. Germline CDR1 reads MNHEY; CDR2 reads SMNVEV (reference sequence). This CDR3 has 13 amino acids. V shed 10 bases and J 4 bases; nucleotides not matched to a gene: 7. This CDR3 reads CATAGTAYNEQFF. CDR3 nucleotides: TGTGCCACCGCCGGGACAGCTTACAATGAGCAGTTCTTC.

The chain joins TRBV6-1 to TRBJ2-7, with 8 bases lining up with TRBD1. The CDR3 has 14 amino acids. J lost 0 bases, V lost 6 bases, and 4 bases had no gene match. Germline V gene lookup returns CDR1 MNHNS and CDR2 SASEGT. The CDR3 region has the DNA TGTGCCAGCAGATCGGACAGGGTCTCCTACGAGCAGTACTTC. It codes for CASRSDRVSYEQYF.